This T cell receptor (beta chain) originates from a study of blood T cells in healthy people across ages. CDR1 is SGHDT, CDR2 YYEEEE, per germline. This CDR3 contains 13 residues. With V trimmed by 4 bases and J by 7 bases, 6 bases remained unmatched. Isolation yielded PBMCs, at least 7 million per sample, in every case. For the second PCR, which ran for about 7 to 12 cycles, a sample-barcoded 5' primer and a J-beta primer mix were used. All samples yielded 2.5 million or more CDR3-containing paired-end reads. TCRdb reanalysed the 5' RACE reads using MiXCR and keeps one entry per CDR3 protein. The sample holds hundreds of thousands of distinct CDR3 sequences; roughly 50% are singletons and the top ten take around a third.

This clonotype originated in a woman aged 55-75 years in good health. The specimen sequenced was blood. This chain connects TRBV5-6 to TRBJ2-5, with 8 bases lining up with TRBD1. Here the CDR3 reads CASSNGQGGTQYF. The CDR3 nucleotides read TGTGCCAGCAGCAACGGACAGGGCGGGACCCAGTACTTC. The full variable domain, with the rest looked up from reference TRBV5-6 and TRBJ2-5, is DAGVTQSPTHLIKTRGQQVTLRCSPKSGHDTVSWYQQALGQGPQFIFQYYEEEERQRGNFPDRFSGHQFPNYSSELNVNALLLGDSALYLCASSNGQGGTQYFGPGTRLLVL.